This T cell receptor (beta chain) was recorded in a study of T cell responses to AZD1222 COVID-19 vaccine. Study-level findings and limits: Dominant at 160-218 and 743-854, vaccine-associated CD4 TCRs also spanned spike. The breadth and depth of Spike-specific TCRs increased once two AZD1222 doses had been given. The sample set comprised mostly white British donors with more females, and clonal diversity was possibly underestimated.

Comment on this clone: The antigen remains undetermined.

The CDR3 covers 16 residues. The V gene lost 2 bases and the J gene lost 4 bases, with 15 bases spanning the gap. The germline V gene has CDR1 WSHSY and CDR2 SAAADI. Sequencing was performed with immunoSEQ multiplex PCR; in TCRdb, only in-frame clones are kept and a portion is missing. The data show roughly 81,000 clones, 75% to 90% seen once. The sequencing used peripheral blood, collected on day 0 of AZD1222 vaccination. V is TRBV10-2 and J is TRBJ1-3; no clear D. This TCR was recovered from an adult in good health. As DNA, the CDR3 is TGCGCCAGCAGTGAGGATTGGCGAACACGAGGAAACACCATATATTTT. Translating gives CASSEDWRTRGNTIYF.